One sample yielded the 19 T cell receptor beta chains listed below, sequenced in a study of CD8 T cells in ankylosing spondylitis. TCRdb called the 5' RACE reads again in MiXCR, with one record for every CDR3 protein. The sample carries approximately 150,000 distinct CDR3 sequences, 8.5% to 10% recorded once. The sequenced sample consisted of blood, either unsorted or a sorted T cell fraction (not recorded which). The source is a female donor with ankylosing spondylitis or in good health (not recorded which).

This clonotype was found a few times. The chain is built from TRBV20-1 and TRBJ2-1; 13 nucleotides align to TRBD2. CDR1 and CDR2 (germline): DFQATT, SNEGSKA (reference sequence). This CDR3 comprises 15 residues. With V trimmed by 2 bases and J by 9 bases, 7 bases remained unmatched. The CDR3 loop reads CSARPTSGRAAEQFF. The CDR3 region has the DNA TGCAGTGCTAGACCCACTAGCGGGAGGGCCGCTGAGCAGTTCTTC.

The chain uses TRBV4-2 and TRBJ2-3; D uncertain. The CDR3 loop spans 17 amino acids. V dropped 2 bases and J dropped 0 bases, with 15 bases sitting between them. Germline lookup yields CDR1 LGHNA and CDR2 YNFKEQ. The CDR3 spells CASSQIDRATSTDTQYF. The CDR3 nucleotides read TGTGCCAGCAGCCAAATTGATCGGGCCACTAGCACAGATACGCAGTATTTT.

This clonotype came up many times. This chain connects TRBV30 to TRBJ1-5, with D perhaps matching TRBD1 (6 bases). Trimming stripped 1 base from V and 2 bases from J, with 9 bases between. The CDR3 contains 14 residues. Germline-derived CDR1 and CDR2 are GTSNPN and SVGIG (reference sequence). CDR3 amino acids: CAWSGGAGNQPQHF. DNA for the CDR3: TGTGCCTGGAGTGGGGGGGCCGGCAATCAGCCCCAGCATTTT.

The gene calls are TRBV27 and TRBJ2-7; no clear D gene. Trimming left V 5 bases short and J 5 bases short, with 13 bases between. This CDR3 has 13 amino acids. Germline values: CDR1 MNHEY, CDR2 SMNVEV (reference sequence). CDR3 DNA: TGTGCCAGCAGTCCCGGACGACGGAACGAGCAGTACTTC. This sequence encodes CASSPGRRNEQYF.

The rearrangement uses TRBV4-3 and TRBJ1-2; unclear D gene. Germline V lookup: CDR1 LGHNA, CDR2 YSLEER. This CDR3 region has 17 residues. Trimming took 0 bases from V and 0 from J, leaving 14 bases between them. The CDR3 loop is CASSQERARSPNYGYTF. The CDR3 nucleotides are TGCGCCAGCAGCCAAGAGAGAGCAAGGTCTCCTAACTATGGCTACACCTTC.

There are a few counts of this clonotype. The rearrangement uses TRBV11-2 and TRBJ2-7; a weak D match, TRBD2 (6 bases). Germline V gene data show CDR1 as SGHAT and CDR2 as FQNNGV. The CDR3 runs 15 residues. Trimming removed 1 base at V and 7 bases at J, with 17 bases between. The CDR3 region is CASSLGSGFYEEQYF. The CDR3 region has the DNA TGTGCCAGCAGCTTAGGTAGCGGCTTCTACGAAGAGCAGTACTTC.

This clonotype was seen a few times. The chain is built from TRBV11-2 and TRBJ2-1; 10 bases are a match to TRBD2. This CDR3 comprises 12 residues. CDR1 is SGHAT, CDR2 FQNNGV, per germline. Trimming removed 3 bases from V and 16 bases from J; junction bases left unmatched: 6. The chain's CDR3 is CASSLGAGGYFF. The CDR3 DNA sequence: TGTGCCAGCAGCTTGGGAGCGGGAGGGTATTTCTTC.

This clonotype was picked up many times. This chain connects TRBV4-1 to TRBJ2-1; D unclear. The germline V gene encodes CDR1 MGHRA and CDR2 YSYEKL. The V end was cut by 5 bases, the J end by 0 bases, with 17 bases between. The CDR3 runs 17 residues. CDR3 sequence (DNA): TGCGCCAGCAGCTCCCGGGTAGCTGGGCGCTCCTACAATGAGCAGTTCTTC. Amino acids: CASSSRVAGRSYNEQFF.

This clonotype was seen many times. The chain carries TRBV7-8 and TRBJ2-1; D ambiguous. The V end was cut by 0 bases, the J end by 5 bases, with 8 bases between. This CDR3 comprises 14 residues. Germline CDR1 and CDR2: SGHVS and FQNEAQ. CDR3 sequence (DNA): TGTGCCAGCAGCTTAGCGGCAAGGGACAATGAGCAGTTCTTC. Translation: CASSLAARDNEQFF.

This chain links TRBV29-1 with TRBJ1-2, with D possibly TRBD1 on 5 matching bases. The CDR3 is 15 amino acids. Germline V gives CDR1 SQVTM, CDR2 ANQGSEA. V shed 0 bases and J shed 4 bases, with 15 bases lying between them. The CDR3 bases are TGCAGCGTTGAAGATGGATGGGGCACCTCCTATGGCTACACCTTC. Amino acid sequence: CSVEDGWGTSYGYTF.

This chain connects TRBV27 to TRBJ2-7; 7 nucleotides line up with TRBD1. The CDR3 runs to 13 residues. The germline V gene encodes CDR1 MNHEY and CDR2 SMNVEV (reference sequence). V lost 4 bases, J lost 2 bases, and 2 bases stayed unmatched. The CDR3 nucleotides read TGTGCCAGCAGTTATAGGGGGCCCTACGAGCAGTACTTC. Residues: CASSYRGPYEQYF.

This clonotype was seen repeatedly, ten times or more. This chain connects TRBV5-1 to TRBJ1-1; 7 bases agree with TRBD1. The junction had 2 bases not matched to a gene; V was cut back by 4 bases and J by 2 bases. Germline CDR1 SGHRS, CDR2 YFSETQ. The CDR3 runs to 13 residues. The chain's CDR3 is CASSHRGNTEAFF. The CDR3 DNA sequence: TGCGCCAGCAGCCACAGGGGAAACACTGAAGCTTTCTTT.

This clonotype was observed many times. In this CDR3 the conserved last residue, phenylalanine or tryptophan, is missing, so a read error is likely. No DNA is shown, since the ends of the CDR3 on it are uncertain; the CDR3 is the one TCRdb lists. The chain uses TRBV21-1 and TRBJ2-7; TRBD2, the D gene given by the table, was not confirmed from the DNA. TRBV21-1 is annotated as a pseudogene. Ends included, the CDR3 has 9 residues. The CDR3 loop is CASSPLAGP.

As regards this clonotype: The junction does not match germline at one end; this may be a read error. The V gene is TRBV2, the J gene TRBJ1-1; D is unclear. The CDR3 runs to 9 residues. Germline-derived CDR1 and CDR2 are SNHLY and FYNNEI. This CDR3 reads CASSGRDDF. The CDR3 DNA sequence: TGTGCCAGCAGTGGCCGGGATGACTTT.

The chain employs TRBV11-1 and TRBJ2-7; D perhaps matches TRBD2 (5 bases). Germline V gene lookup returns CDR1 SGHAT and CDR2 FQDESV (reference sequence). This CDR3 has 18 residues. The CDR3 sequence: CAPARGSTRPGTTGEQYF. The CDR3 DNA sequence: TGTGCTCCGGCCCGGGGAAGCACACGACCCGGAACCACCGGGGAGCAGTACTTC.

This clonotype was observed many times. This rearrangement joins TRBV12-3 or TRBV12-4 to TRBJ2-1; a weak D match, TRBD2 (5 bases). The CDR3 runs to 14 residues. V lost 5 bases to trimming and J lost 8 bases, with 16 bases between them. The CDR3, as DNA: TGTGCCAGCAGTCCAGCGGTCACCCCGGATGAGCAGTTCTTC. Protein sequence: CASSPAVTPDEQFF.

CDR3 amino acids: CASSFLGQGDEQYF. DNA for the CDR3: TGTGCCAGCAGCTTTCTAGGACAGGGCGACGAGCAGTACTTC. The V call is TRBV7-9, the J call TRBJ2-7, with TRBD1 identical over 8 bases. The germline gives CDR1 SEHNR, CDR2 FQNEAQ (reference sequence). V dropped 3 bases and J dropped 5; count of bases not matched to a gene: 6. CDR3 length: 14 residues.

At least ten counts were recorded for this clonotype. The chain employs TRBV7-9 and TRBJ2-5, with no clear D. This CDR3 is 13 amino acids long. Trimming took 5 bases from V and 3 from J, leaving 10 bases between them. Germline CDR1 SEHNR, CDR2 FQNEAQ (reference sequence). The CDR3 loop reads CASSTQIEETQYF. DNA for the CDR3: TGTGCCAGCAGCACCCAGATCGAAGAGACCCAGTACTTC.

The chain is built from TRBV6-2 or TRBV6-3 and TRBJ2-5; D is unresolved. Trimming removed 1 base from V and 2 bases from J, with 8 bases in between. Germline CDR1 reads MNHEY; CDR2 reads SVGEGT. The CDR3 has 14 amino acids. The CDR3 loop is CASSYWPRQETQYF. The DNA of the CDR3 is TGTGCCAGCAGTTACTGGCCGAGACAAGAGACCCAGTACTTC.